This T cell receptor beta chain was identified during a study of radiation and T cells in renal cell carcinoma (dated by TCRdb to about 2020). As for the study more broadly: The samples were obtained from a clinical trial, where primary renal cell carcinomas were treated with 15 Gy stereotactic body radiation therapy and then removed by nephrectomy 4 weeks afterward. Across all 50 or so samples, several million unique CDR3 nucleotide sequences encoding 2,658,974 unique CDR3 amino acid sequences were identified. A total of 50 or so samples underwent TCR beta sequencing, made up of about 25 tumors and about 27 peripheral blood samples. The investigation overall reported the following: No pretreatment tumor biopsies were available, so the baseline intratumoral presence of clonotypes could not be determined. Tracking of blood repertoire dynamics stopped at roughly 4 weeks after treatment, with no follow-up past that point. The single-armed trial design could not address effects of radiation dose or scheduling on the TCR repertoire. An increase in top tumor clonotypes in blood was observed from baseline to 2 weeks post-radiation, followed by contraction by 4 weeks, which was taken to suggest transient expansion of tumor-resident clones.

In the case of this clone: Its antigen specificity is not known. No quality values exist for individual bases; no much larger clone is one base distant.

Following the manufacturer's recommendations, the immunoSEQ kit was used to generate TCR beta libraries from genomic DNA. For library preparation, a first multiplex PCR was performed with proprietary primers, followed by a second PCR in which unique barcodes were added, and bead cleanups were performed after each round. A positive control reaction and a negative control reaction, both provided in the kit, were run with every batch of samples. The final libraries underwent checking on an Agilent 4200 TapeStation D1000 ScreenTape, volumetric pooling, and quantification by qPCR. Sequencing ran on an Illumina NextSeq500 with a MidOutput 150-cycle cartridge, using 156 Read1 and 15 Index1 cycles with kit custom primers. The pooled library was loaded at around 0.93 pM with around 22% PhiX control spiked in. Turning to the authors' computational methods: Vendor-processed data were analyzed in R, and a clonotype was defined as all T cells sharing the same CDR3 nucleotide sequence. In the clone abundance analyses, frequencies were normalized to the 10,000 most abundant clones in each sample. Public T cell clones, which averaged fewer than five per sample, were excluded before analysis. Tumor-enriched and baseline blood-enriched clonotypes were defined by at least a 32-fold difference in abundance between compartments. Clonotypes expanded or contracted between blood time points were identified with a beta-binomial differential abundance model. Tumor-blood repertoire similarity was measured with the Baroni-Urbani and Buser coefficient, and group comparisons used two-tailed Wilcoxon tests in R. The clones in this table, taken by TCRdb from immuneACCESS, are in-frame only. Not every clone is retained; where verified, under half of the shortfall comes from an unresolved V gene, and the cause of the rest is unknown. From that table come the V and J calls and clone size; the DNA was used to work out D and trimming. This sample has roughly 80,000 clones in its table, and just over 85% of those were observed once. The ten largest clones take up roughly 20% of the sample.

CDR1 and CDR2, looked up from the germline V gene (reference sequence), are LNHDA and SQIVND. The junction shows trimming of 3 bases on V and 0 bases on J, plus 9 bases between the germline ends. The CDR3 sequence holds 15 residues, the cysteine and phenylalanine included. The retained sequence is limited to the CDR3, 45 bases, with the frame set at the first base. The sample's time point label, decoded: blood 2 weeks post-SBRT. The treatment or condition label on this specimen signifies: 15 Gy SBRT to primary tumor, nephrectomy 4 weeks later. To follow tumor-enriched clonotypes, serial peripheral blood was collected from radiation-treated patients at baseline and at 2 weeks and 4 weeks after SBRT. Renal cell carcinoma with clear cell pathology was present in all patients. Genomic DNA for TCR sequencing was prepared using the QIAamp DNA Blood Mini Kit (Qiagen). Only samples passing all quality control checks were included in the analyses.

The TCR originated in a woman between 45 and 65 years old with renal cell carcinoma. The chain links TRBV19 with TRBJ1-5; the D gene cannot be resolved reliably. Sequenced here: blood, sampled from a patient whose treatment included radiotherapy and nephrectomy. The nucleotides read TGTGCCAGTAGTATGGAGCATTATAGCAATCAGCCCCAGCATTTT. Translation gives CASSMEHYSNQPQHF.